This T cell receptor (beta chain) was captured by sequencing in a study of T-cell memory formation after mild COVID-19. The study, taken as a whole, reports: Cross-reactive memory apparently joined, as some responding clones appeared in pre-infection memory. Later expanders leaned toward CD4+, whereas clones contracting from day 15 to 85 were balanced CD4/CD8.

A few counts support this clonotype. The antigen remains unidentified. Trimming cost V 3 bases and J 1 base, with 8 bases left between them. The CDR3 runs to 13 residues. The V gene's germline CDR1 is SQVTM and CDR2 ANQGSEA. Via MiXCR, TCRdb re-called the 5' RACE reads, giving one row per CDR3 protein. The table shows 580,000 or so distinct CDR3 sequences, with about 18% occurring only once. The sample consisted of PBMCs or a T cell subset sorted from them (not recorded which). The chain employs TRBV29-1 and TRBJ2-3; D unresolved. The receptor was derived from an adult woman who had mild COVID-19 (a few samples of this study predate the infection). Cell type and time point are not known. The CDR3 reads CSVEVGGTDTQYF. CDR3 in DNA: TGCAGCGTTGAGGTGGGCGGCACAGATACGCAGTATTTT.